The 4 T cell receptor beta chains reported below all come from one sample, sequenced in a study of metastatic and nonmetastatic thyroid tumors. No patient received treatment before thyroid surgery. MiXCR reprocessed the PCR reads for TCRdb. The sample shows around 46,000 clones, approximately 24% of them seen only once. Sequencing was done on a sample of blood. These receptors were taken from a male donor with papillary thyroid cancer or a benign thyroid nodule (not recorded which). Some clones in this sample may be carry-over from other donors' samples.

In its sample, this clone was seen a few times. A much more abundant neighbour one base away suggests this may be a read error. The V and J genes are TRBV6-1 and TRBJ2-7, with D unresolved. Germline CDR1 and CDR2: MNHNS and SASEGT. This CDR3 is built from 14 residues. Trimming pared 7 bases from V and 4 bases from J, leaving 17 bases between. CDR3 nucleotide sequence: TGTGCCAGCAATGACCCCCGTCGGAGATACGAGCAGTACTTC. Translation gives CASNDPRRRYEQYF.

V is TRBV4-1 and J is TRBJ2-5, with TRBD1 as a possible D gene (5 bases). CDR3 length equals 14 residues. Trimming took off 2 bases at V and 2 bases at J, with 9 bases between the two ends. Germline V CDR1 and CDR2: MGHRA, YSYEKL. CDR3 in amino acids: CASSQWGLQETQYF. Written as DNA, the CDR3 is TGCGCCAGCAGCCAATGGGGCCTACAAGAGACCCAGTACTTC.

Note on this clone: One end of the junction does not line up with germline, which may come from a read error. Distinct nucleotide sequences in the sample also encode this CDR3. The chain employs TRBV4-1 and TRBJ2-5, with 8 bases aligning to TRBD1. The length of the CDR3 is 17 residues. Per germline, CDR1 MGHRA and CDR2 YSYEKL. This CDR3 reads CASSQEVQGAFLGTQYF. The CDR3 nucleotides read TGCGCCAGTAGCCAAGAGGTCCAGGGGGCTTTTCTCGGAACCCAGTACTTC.

This rearrangement joins TRBV11-2 to TRBJ2-2; tentatively, D is TRBD1 (6 bases). CDR3 size: 16 residues. The V end lost 5 bases, the J end lost 5 bases, and 18 bases lay between the germline ends. Per germline, CDR1 SGHAT and CDR2 FQNNGV. The CDR3 here is CASSTTGGYGTGELFF. The CDR3 DNA follows: TGTGCCAGCAGCACGACAGGTGGTTATGGAACCGGGGAGCTGTTTTTT.